A selection of T cell receptor beta chains follows, all from one sample in a study of T cell repertoires in ileal Crohn's disease. Measured with immunoSEQ multiplex PCR; TCRdb has only the in-frame clones, and not every one. The sample holds about 16,000 clones, 80% to 90% seen once. The specimen sequenced was ileal tissue. Source of these receptors: an adult with Crohn's disease. Both conserved end residues are part of each CDR3.

v_gene	CDR3aa
TRBV7-9	CASSLSDSRANYGYTF
TRBV18	CASSPTLGGYQETQYF
TRBV2	CASRVRPAGASVGETQYF
TRBV7-6	CASSLVLAANNEQFF
TRBV2	CASSDTYEQYF
TRBV2	CASSEFNTQYF
TRBV18	CASSDGQGPVREQFF
TRBV11-2	CASRETGSTGELFF
TRBV19	CAPFPRRAYNEQFF
TRBV14	CASSQDRTGRGPGANVLTF
TRBV7-9	CASSERGMNTEAFF
TRBV19	CASTDVGSEGYTF
TRBV28	CASSSSSGSDLETQYF
TRBV30	CAWSRRGSEQYF
TRBV11-3	CASSPVRDRGQLAKNIQYF
TRBV2	CASLPPGQIGNTIYF
TRBV27	CASSLSGLAVNEQFF
TRBV2	CASSGLRGYNQPQHF
TRBV5-1	CASCRWTGVQETQYF
TRBV5-1	CASSLAAGPTGELFF
TRBV30	CAWSVFWGRGDYGYTF
TRBV21-1	CASSKALGLAGTYEQYF
TRBV28	CASSFAPGRGTGELFF
TRBV7-8	CASSLQSNYGYTF
TRBV28	CASMRFSTDTQYF
TRBV9	CASSVQLLSEQYF
TRBV9	CASSAPGQNYNEQFF
TRBV4-1	CASSGQGRDEKLFF
TRBV6-1	CASSEDRGVYYGYTF
TRBV7-9	CASSSTGLRYF
TRBV28	CASRHIATNEKLFF
TRBV19	CASSRDSLNPNTEAFF
TRBV6-5	CASSYLERADTQYF
TRBV6-6	CASSRQVEKLFF
TRBV6-4	CASSDRDNNEQFF
TRBV27	CASSTSTGGDTEAFF